One and the same sample provided the 32 T cell receptor beta chains below, sequenced in a study of T cells in Graves' hyperthyroidism and ophthalmopathy. The investigators amplified TCR beta CDR3 regions from RNA transcripts. HTBI primers were used for first-round RT-PCR of the TCR CDR3. From the multiplex PCR reads, TCRdb called clonotypes with MiXCR, one entry per CDR3 protein. The repertoire includes under 550,000 distinct CDR3 sequences, about 20% of them detected once, and 47% sits in the top ten. The sample comprised blood. These TCRs come from a man in his forties with Graves' ophthalmopathy.

J is TRBJ2-1 and V is TRBV29-1; no reliable D call. The CDR3 spans 13 residues. Germline assignment: CDR1 SQVTM and CDR2 ANQGSEA. The V end lost 4 bases, the J end lost 7 bases, and 14 bases lay between the germline ends. The CDR3 bases are TGCAGCGTTGGACCGGGTAATGGGAATGAGCAGTTCTTC. Protein: CSVGPGNGNEQFF.

There are many counts of this clonotype. V and J are TRBV28 and TRBJ2-1, with D perhaps TRBD1 (6 bases). Trimming removed 5 bases from V and 5 bases from J, with 25 bases in between. The germline CDR1 and CDR2 sequences are MDHEN and SYDVKM. The CDR3 contains 18 residues. Here the CDR3 DNA reads TGTGCCAGCAGTCCCATATACAGGGTCACAGCCCTTCACAATGAGCAGTTCTTC. Protein: CASSPIYRVTALHNEQFF.

The rearrangement joins TRBV7-9 to TRBJ2-1, with D unclear. The length of the CDR3 is 12 residues. Germline CDR1 SEHNR, CDR2 FQNEAQ (reference sequence). V lost 0 bases to trimming and J lost 9 bases, with 6 bases between them. CDR3 sequence reads: CASSLAEREQFF. The CDR3 nucleotides read TGTGCCAGCAGCTTAGCGGAACGTGAGCAGTTCTTC.

This clonotype was found many times. The CDR3 region is CASSFGGGKGGYEQYF. CDR3 coding DNA: TGTGCCAGCAGTTTTGGGGGCGGAAAAGGGGGCTACGAGCAGTACTTC. This rearrangement joins TRBV28 to TRBJ2-7; a weak D match, TRBD1 (6 bases). Germline V gene sequence: CDR1 MDHEN, CDR2 SYDVKM. Trimming cost V 3 bases and J 3 bases, with 18 bases left between them. The CDR3 runs to 16 residues.

The chain uses TRBV15 and TRBJ1-1; D is uncertain. Germline CDR1 is LNHNV and CDR2 is YYDKDF (reference sequence). V was clipped by 5 bases and J by 5 bases, with 9 bases between them. The CDR3 sequence is 12 residues long. CDR3 bases: TGTGCCACCAGCCAGGCGGGGACTGAAGCTTTCTTT. Translating it yields CATSQAGTEAFF.

A few counts support this clonotype. The chain carries TRBV28 and TRBJ2-1; the D gene is possibly TRBD2 (6 bases). This CDR3 contains 12 residues. V was shortened by 6 bases and J by 15 bases, with 18 bases between the two germline ends. Per germline, CDR1 MDHEN and CDR2 SYDVKM. As DNA, the CDR3 is TGTGCCAGCAGCCTAGGATGGACTATGCTGTTCTTC. This translates into CASSLGWTMLFF.

This clonotype was observed once. Given a much more abundant clone one base away, this may be a read error. This chain joins TRBV27 and TRBJ2-1; no firm D call. This CDR3 is built from 14 residues. CDR1 is MNHEY, CDR2 SMNVEV, per germline (reference sequence). The V gene lost 5 bases and the J gene lost 9 bases, with 17 bases spanning the gap. The CDR3 sequence is CASSLGQKVGEQFF. In nucleotides, the CDR3 is TGTGCCAGCAGTCTCGGGCAGAAGGTGGGTGAGCAGTTCTTC.

In regard to this clonotype: Being one base from a much bigger clone, this may be a read error. The chain is built from TRBV18 and TRBJ2-5, with D possibly being TRBD1 (5 bases). CDR3 size: 13 residues. Germline CDR1 and CDR2: KGHSH and LQKENI. The DNA for the CDR3 is TGTGCCAGCTCACCAAGACAGCAAGAGGCCCAGTACTTC. The encoded protein is CASSPRQQEAQYF.

In this sample, this clonotype turned up many times. The rearrangement joins TRBV2 to TRBJ2-7, with D possibly being TRBD2 (6 bases). The CDR3 loop spans 14 amino acids. Germline V gene data show CDR1 as SNHLY and CDR2 as FYNNEI. Trimming took off 7 bases at V and 2 bases at J, with 15 bases between the two ends. The CDR3 DNA sequence: TGTGCCAGCACCGCTGGCGGGACGGCCTACGAGCAGTACTTC. Amino acid sequence: CASTAGGTAYEQYF.

There are a few counts of this clonotype. The chain combines TRBV4-1 with TRBJ2-1; perhaps TRBD1 as D (6 bases). The V gene's germline CDR1 is MGHRA and CDR2 YSYEKL. The CDR3 extends over 16 amino acids. The ends were cut back, 4 bases at V and 0 bases at J, with 13 bases in the middle. The CDR3 loop is CASSRRSRGSYNEQFF. CDR3 coding DNA: TGCGCCAGCAGCCGAAGGAGCAGGGGCTCCTACAATGAGCAGTTCTTC.

Many counts were recorded for this clonotype. This chain joins TRBV5-5 and TRBJ1-1; tentative D call: TRBD1 (6 bases). This CDR3 contains 13 residues. Trimming left V 4 bases short and J 5 bases short, with 12 bases between. Germline V gene lookup returns CDR1 SGHKS and CDR2 YYEKEE (reference sequence). In DNA form, the CDR3 reads TGTGCCAGCAGCGCAGGGGCGGCGACTGAAGCTTTCTTT. Its protein is CASSAGAATEAFF.

The chain couples TRBV3-1 to TRBJ2-2; D may be TRBD2 (6 bases). The CDR3 contains 15 residues. Germline V lookup: CDR1 LGHDT, CDR2 YNNKEL (reference sequence). V was cut by 4 bases and J by 0 bases, with 9 bases left in between. CDR3 nucleotide sequence: TGTGCCAGCAGCCGGGGGGATTCGAACACCGGGGAGCTGTTTTTT. It is translated as CASSRGDSNTGELFF.

V usage is TRBV5-1 and J usage is TRBJ1-4; 8 nucleotides match TRBD1. The V gene end was trimmed by 4 bases and the J gene end by 5 bases; junction bases not matched to a gene: 4. This CDR3 is built from 14 residues. CDR1 is SGHRS, CDR2 YFSETQ, per germline. CDR3 protein: CASSKRQGNEKLFF. CDR3 in DNA: TGCGCCAGCAGCAAGAGACAGGGGAATGAAAAACTGTTTTTT. Looking up the rest from reference TRBV5-1 and TRBJ1-4 gives the full variable domain: KAGVTQTPRYLIKTRGQQVTLSCSPISGHRSVSWYQQTPGQGLQFLFEYFSETQRNKGNFPGRFSGRQFSNSRSEMNVSTLELGDSALYLCASSKRQGNEKLFFGSGTQLSVL.

The V call is TRBV6-7, the J call TRBJ2-7; either TRBD1 or TRBD2 may fit D (5 bases each). TRBV6-7 is an open reading frame, and its role is uncertain. CDR3 size: 14 residues. Trimming shortened V by 2 bases and J by 6 bases, and 14 bases separated the two germline ends. The CDR3, as DNA: TGTGCCAGCAGTTACCGGGACCCCAAGAGCGAGCAGTACTTC. Translation gives CASSYRDPKSEQYF.

The rearrangement uses TRBV7-9 and TRBJ1-4, with D unclear. The germline CDR1 and CDR2 sequences are SEHNR and FQNEAQ (reference sequence). Trimming took 2 bases from V and 5 from J, leaving 9 bases between them. The CDR3 covers 14 residues. This CDR3 is CASSLRERNEKLFF. The CDR3 DNA reads as TGTGCCAGCAGCTTACGGGAGCGCAATGAAAAACTGTTTTTT.

In its sample, this clonotype was seen many times. The chain links TRBV30 to TRBJ2-5; D call uncertain. The CDR3 runs 13 residues. With 1 base removed from V and 1 base from J, the gap between germline ends came to 7 bases. Germline V gene lookup returns CDR1 GTSNPN and CDR2 SVGIG (reference sequence). The CDR3 protein is CAWSAQAQETQYF. In DNA, the CDR3 is TGTGCCTGGAGTGCGCAGGCCCAAGAGACCCAGTACTTC.

This clonotype has only a few counts. The rearrangement links TRBV4-2 to TRBJ2-2; no firm D call. The V end lost 0 bases, the J end lost 0 bases, and 14 bases lay between the germline ends. CDR1 is LGHNA, CDR2 YNFKEQ, per germline. The CDR3 spans 18 residues. CDR3 coding DNA: TGTGCCAGCAGCCAAGACCACCAGCCAATTTCGAACACCGGGGAGCTGTTTTTT. Residues: CASSQDHQPISNTGELFF.

The V call is TRBV6-1, the J call TRBJ1-1, with D unclear. V was cut by 2 bases and J by 5 bases, with 9 bases left in between. CDR1 is MNHNS, CDR2 SASEGT, per germline. The CDR3 sequence is 13 residues long. The CDR3, as DNA: TGTGCCAGCAGTGAAAGAGCGATAACTGAAGCTTTCTTT. Translation gives CASSERAITEAFF.

There are a few counts of this clonotype. The V gene is TRBV10-3, the J gene TRBJ2-7; 9 nucleotides line up with TRBD1. The junction had 6 bases not matched to a gene; V was cut back by 9 bases and J by 6 bases. CDR3 length equals 12 residues. Germline CDR1 reads ENHRY; CDR2 reads SYGVKD. CDR3: CAMADRGREQYF. CDR3 bases: TGTGCCATGGCGGACAGGGGACGCGAGCAGTACTTC.

The chain employs TRBV7-8 and TRBJ2-5, with 13 bases matching TRBD2. This CDR3 comprises 19 residues. V lost 3 bases to trimming and J lost 3 bases; unmatched junction nucleotides: 13. Germline values: CDR1 SGHVS, CDR2 FQNEAQ. CDR3 amino acids: CASSLELGLAGTLEETQYF. In DNA, the CDR3 is TGTGCCAGCAGCTTGGAGTTGGGACTAGCGGGAACGCTAGAAGAGACCCAGTACTTC.

The rearrangement joins TRBV7-2 to TRBJ1-5; D might be TRBD1 (5 bases). The germline V and J ends were trimmed by 5 bases and 4 bases, with 18 bases remaining between them. Germline values: CDR1 SGHTA, CDR2 FQGNSA. This CDR3 contains 16 residues. CDR3 DNA sequence: TGTGCCAGCAGCCAAGCGGGGTTAGAGGGGAATCAGCCCCAGCATTTT. Translated, it gives CASSQAGLEGNQPQHF. The whole variable domain, remainder taken from reference TRBV7-2 and TRBJ1-5, is GAGVSQSPSNKVTEKGKDVELRCDPISGHTALYWYRQSLGQGLEFLIYFQGNSAPDKSGLPSDRFSAERTGGSVSTLTIQRTQQEDSAVYLCASSQAGLEGNQPQHFGDGTRLSIL.

This clonotype was detected ten times or more. This chain links TRBV10-3 with TRBJ1-1, with 7 bases lining up with TRBD1. This CDR3 has 13 residues. Trimming at V came to 11 bases and at J to 4 bases, leaving 10 bases not matched to a gene. Germline values: CDR1 ENHRY, CDR2 SYGVKD. In nucleotides, the CDR3 is TGTGCCGCATCGACAGGGAAGAGCACTGAAGCTTTCTTT. Translating it yields CAASTGKSTEAFF.

V usage is TRBV27 and J usage is TRBJ2-7; 10 nucleotides line up with TRBD2. Germline CDR1 and CDR2: MNHEY and SMNVEV (reference sequence). This CDR3 has 15 amino acids. J was trimmed by 2 bases and V by 5 bases; bases with no gene match: 6. The CDR3 here is CASSLKAGGTYEQYF. The CDR3 nucleotides read TGTGCCAGCAGTCTAAAAGCGGGAGGGACCTACGAGCAGTACTTC.

In this sample, this clonotype turned up many times. The gene calls are TRBV6-2 or TRBV6-3 and TRBJ2-3, with D perhaps being TRBD1 or TRBD2 (5 bases each). Germline CDR1 reads MNHEY; CDR2 reads SVGEGT. V shed 8 bases and J shed 2 bases, with 17 bases lying between them. CDR3 length equals 15 residues. Written as DNA, the CDR3 is TGTGCCAGCCGCGCGGTAGGGACGATCACAGATACGCAGTATTTT. Its translation: CASRAVGTITDTQYF.

This clonotype was recorded many times. This rearrangement joins TRBV12-3 or TRBV12-4 to TRBJ1-2; 10 bases are a match to TRBD1. Trimming at V came to 5 bases and at J to 4 bases, leaving 4 bases not matched to a gene. The CDR3 consists of 14 residues. The CDR3 bases are TGTGCCAGCAGTCCGGGACAGGGGAGCTATGGCTACACCTTC. Translating gives CASSPGQGSYGYTF.

The chain carries TRBV19 and TRBJ1-1; D possibly corresponds to TRBD1 (6 bases). Trimming cost V 4 bases and J 0 bases, with 15 bases left between them. This CDR3 spans 16 amino acids. Germline lookup yields CDR1 LNHDA and CDR2 SQIVND (reference sequence). CDR3 in DNA: TGTGCCAGTAGTACCCTCCGGGGGGGCTTGAACACTGAAGCTTTCTTT. It codes for CASSTLRGGLNTEAFF.

The chain carries TRBV5-1 and TRBJ1-5, with D tentatively TRBD1 (6 bases). V dropped 0 bases and J dropped 4 bases, with 11 bases sitting between them. The CDR3 extends over 15 amino acids. CDR1 and CDR2 from the germline V gene are SGHRS and YFSETQ. The CDR3 DNA is TGCGCCAGCAGCTTGGGGGGGGGGGCTAATCAGCCCCAGCATTTT. Translation: CASSLGGGANQPQHF.

In this sample, this clonotype turned up a few times. V and J are TRBV27 and TRBJ2-2, with 8 positions matching TRBD1. V trimming: 5 bases; J trimming: 3 bases; junction bases outside the gene matches: 11. The germline V gene has CDR1 MNHEY and CDR2 SMNVEV (reference sequence). The CDR3 is made up of 17 amino acids. The CDR3 loop is CASSLRPGQVYTGELFF. CDR3 DNA: TGTGCCAGCAGTCTGAGGCCGGGACAGGTTTACACCGGGGAGCTGTTTTTT.

The table lists this clonotype with a few counts. The chain is built from TRBV24-1 and TRBJ2-7; TRBD2 matches 8 bases. The CDR3 length is 14 residues. Losses at the gene ends were 6 bases for V and 3 bases for J; bases not matched to a gene: 6. Germline V gene data show CDR1 as KGHDR and CDR2 as SFDVKD. The CDR3 sequence: CATSPAGALYEQYF. The CDR3 DNA is TGTGCCACCAGTCCAGCGGGAGCTCTCTACGAGCAGTACTTC.

This clonotype occurred many times. This rearrangement joins TRBV3-1 to TRBJ2-1; 14 bases align to TRBD2. Germline trimming cut 1 base from V and 8 bases from J; bases unmatched to any gene: 4. CDR3 length: 16 residues. From germline, CDR1 is LGHDT and CDR2 YNNKEL (reference sequence). CDR3 nucleotides: TGTGCCAGCAGCCAAGGTGGGACTAGCGGGAGCTATGAGCAGTTCTTC. Translating gives CASSQGGTSGSYEQFF.

With regard to this clonotype: This may be a read error: a much more frequent sequence differs by one nucleotide. This chain links TRBV4-1 with TRBJ2-2; 8 positions match TRBD2. The CDR3 sequence is 16 residues long. In germline, CDR1 is MGHRA, CDR2 YSYEKL. CDR3: CASSPNSGKNAGELFF. The CDR3 DNA reads as TGCGCCAGCAGCCCGAATAGCGGGAAGAACGCCGGGGAGCTGTTTTTT.

This clonotype was seen only once. At one boundary the junction diverges from the germline segment, which might be a read error. CDR3 sequence reads: CASGLRWIGEAFF. CDR3 DNA: TGTGCCAGCGGCTTACGGTGGATAGGTGAAGCTTTCTTT. This chain uses TRBV11-2 with TRBJ1-1, with D unresolved. Germline assignment: CDR1 SGHAT and CDR2 FQNNGV. The CDR3 runs 13 residues. Based on the CDR3 plus reference TRBV11-2 and TRBJ1-1, the full variable domain is EAGVAQSPRYKIIEKRQSVAFWCNPISGHATLYWYQQILGQGPKLLIQFQNNGVVDDSQLPKDRFSAERLKGVDSTLKIQPAKLEDSAVYLCASGLRWIGEAFFGQGTRLTVV.